Listed below are T cell receptor beta chains from one sample, sequenced in a study of T-cell reconstitution after alpha-beta-depleted transplantation in children. TCRdb reprocessed the PCR reads with MiXCR, giving one entry per CDR3 protein. The sample comprises around 960,000 distinct CDR3 sequences, 25% to 30% of which are singletons, and 28% rests with the top ten. The sample was PBMCs, mostly from graft donor cells, taken 360 days after TCRalphabeta/CD19-depleted stem cell transplant. The receptors were sampled from a boy in the first two years of life who had a stem cell transplant for SCID, so the T cells may come from the graft donor. Both conserved end residues are part of each CDR3. D genes are given only for firm matches. Clone size, where shown, is once, few, many, or a class for clones that have expanded.

abundance	v_gene	j_gene	d_gene	CDR3nt	CDR3aa
many	TRBV5-1	TRBJ2-5	TRBD2	TGCGCCAGCACGACCATTTTAGCGGGGGGCCCCGAGACCCAGTACTTC	CASTTILAGGPETQYF
many	TRBV5-1	TRBJ2-5	.	TGCGCCAGCAGCTTGGTCCTTGGAGGGGCCGGAGAGACCCAGTACTTC	CASSLVLGGAGETQYF
.	TRBV15	TRBJ2-3	TRBD2	TGTGCCATCCCGTCGGGACTAGGCGGCACAGATACGCAGTATTTT	CAIPSGLGGTDTQYF
.	TRBV6-1	TRBJ2-3	TRBD2	TGTGCCAGCACTCCCAGGCTAGCGGGGGGGCCTATGACGCAGTATTTT	CASTPRLAGGPMTQYF
.	TRBV20-1	TRBJ2-3	.	TGCAGTGCTAGAGATCTGGGCTACACAGATACGCAGTATTTT	CSARDLGYTDTQYF
.	TRBV12-3/TRBV12-4	TRBJ2-3	.	TGTGCCAGCAGTTTAGATGGCCCAGATACGCAGAATTTT	CASSLDGPDTQNF
.	TRBV20-1	TRBJ2-5	TRBD2	TGCAGTGCGGCACCGGGGGGGAACGGGGAGACCCAGTACTTC	CSAAPGGNGETQYF
once	TRBV20-1	TRBJ2-1	.	TGCAGTGCGCGCCAAGGATTAGTCTACAATGAGCAGTTCTTC	CSARQGLVYNEQFF
few	TRBV9	TRBJ2-7	.	TGTGCCAGCAGCGTAGGAGGTCAGCCGTACGAGCAGTACTTC	CASSVGGQPYEQYF
.	TRBV6-5	TRBJ2-2	.	TGTGCCAGCAGTTACTCGCTAGCCCACGGGGAGCTGTTTTTT	CASSYSLAHGELFF
.	TRBV7-2	TRBJ2-5	.	TGTGCCAGCAGCTTAGAGTATGGAAGGGAGACCCAGTACTTC	CASSLEYGRETQYF
many	TRBV5-1	TRBJ2-1	TRBD2	TGCGCCAGCAGCCGGTCTACTAGCGGGAGCTCCTACAATGAGCAGTTCTTC	CASSRSTSGSSYNEQFF
few	TRBV6-5	TRBJ2-5	.	TGTGCCAGCAGTTACGCCGGGCAGCAGGAGACCCAGTACTTC	CASSYAGQQETQYF
.	TRBV10-3	TRBJ2-5	TRBD2	TGTGCCATCAGGGGGGACCGGCGGGGAGGGCAAGAGACCCAGTACTTC	CAIRGDRRGGQETQYF
.	TRBV7-9	TRBJ2-2	.	TGTGCCAGCAGTAACTGGAACACCGGGGAGCTGTTTTTT	CASSNWNTGELFF
few	TRBV29-1	TRBJ2-3	.	TGCAGCGTTGAGGGGCGAAGCGCAGATACGCAGTATTTT	CSVEGRSADTQYF
few	TRBV27	TRBJ2-1	.	TGTGCCAGCAGCCTCTTAGGCCACAATGAGCAGTTCTTC	CASSLLGHNEQFF
few	TRBV12-3/TRBV12-4	TRBJ2-3	.	TGTGCCAGCAGCCCAGGGTATAGCACAGATACGCAGTATTTT	CASSPGYSTDTQYF
few	TRBV12-5	TRBJ2-7	.	TGTGCTAGTGGTCCCCGGGGCGTAAAGCCCTACGAGCAGTACTTC	CASGPRGVKPYEQYF
few	TRBV28	TRBJ2-7	.	TGTGCCAGCACCCCGGGCTCCTACGAGCAGTACTTC	CASTPGSYEQYF
few	TRBV4-2	TRBJ1-1	.	TGTGCCAGCAGCCAAGATTTCACGGGTGCTGAAGCTTTCTTT	CASSQDFTGAEAFF
many	TRBV6-2/TRBV6-3	TRBJ2-2	.	TGTGCCAGCAGTTACCCCCGGCCTTGGGAGCTGTTTTTT	CASSYPRPWELFF